One and the same sample provided the 21 T cell receptor beta chains below, sequenced in a study of T cell responses to AZD1222 COVID-19 vaccine. Assay used: immunoSEQ multiplex PCR; TCRdb lists only in-frame clones, some missing. The sample holds 100,000 or so clones, 89% seen once. Sequencing was performed on peripheral blood, taken 28 days after the second AZD1222 dose. Receptors originate from an adult who received the AZD1222 COVID-19 vaccine.

The rearrangement joins TRBV27 to TRBJ2-7; 9 bases map to TRBD2. V gave up 3 bases and J gave up 2 bases; unmatched junction bases: 5. CDR1 and CDR2 from the germline V gene are MNHEY and SMNVEV (reference sequence). This CDR3 has 15 amino acids. CDR3 amino acids: CASSFRAGGPYEQYF. CDR3 bases: TGTGCCAGCAGTTTCAGGGCGGGAGGGCCCTACGAGCAGTACTTC.

This clone was counted a single time. The CDR3, as DNA: TGTGCCAGCAGCGTAGTAGCGGGAGTACGCAATGAGCAGTTCTTC. Its protein product is CASSVVAGVRNEQFF. The V gene is TRBV9, the J gene TRBJ2-1; 9 nucleotides line up with TRBD2. Germline V lookup: CDR1 SGDLS, CDR2 YYNGEE. The CDR3 length is 15 residues. V dropped 0 bases and J dropped 6; count of bases not matched to a gene: 4.

The chain recombines TRBV12-3 or TRBV12-4 with TRBJ1-2; TRBD1 matches 9 bases. V lost 6 bases, J lost 8 bases, and 7 bases stayed unmatched. CDR3 size: 13 residues. DNA for the CDR3: TGTGCCAGCAGGGCGGGACAGGGAGACGGCTACACCTTC. Translated, it gives CASRAGQGDGYTF.

The gene calls are TRBV20-1 and TRBJ2-4; 7 bases map to TRBD1. The CDR3 contains 11 residues. The germline gives CDR1 DFQATT, CDR2 SNEGSKA (reference sequence). V gave up 5 bases and J gave up 6 bases; unmatched junction bases: 1. The CDR3 bases are TGCAGTGCTCCAGGGGGAAACATTCAGTACTTC. Its protein is CSAPGGNIQYF.

The chain is built from TRBV6-1 and TRBJ1-1, with no clear D. The V end lost 2 bases, the J end lost 5 bases, and 12 bases lay between the germline ends. The CDR3 runs to 14 residues. Per germline, CDR1 MNHNS and CDR2 SASEGT. Here the CDR3 reads CASSESAGRTEAFF. Written as DNA, the CDR3 is TGTGCCAGCAGTGAAAGTGCGGGGAGAACTGAAGCTTTCTTT.

The chain has TRBV29-1 and TRBJ2-1, with 15 positions matching TRBD2. CDR1 and CDR2 (germline): SQVTM, ANQGSEA. J lost 7 bases, V lost 6 bases, and 4 bases had no gene match. The CDR3 covers 14 residues. CDR3 region: CSVVGLAGGNEQFF. In DNA form, the CDR3 reads TGCAGCGTGGTGGGACTAGCGGGGGGAAATGAGCAGTTCTTC.

The chain has TRBV5-6 and TRBJ2-1, with D possibly called TRBD1 or TRBD2 (5 bases each). Germline CDR1 and CDR2: SGHDT and YYEEEE. This CDR3 spans 16 amino acids. Trimming removed 4 bases from V and 5 bases from J, with 19 bases in between. The CDR3: CASSPPWGNQDNEQFF. Here the CDR3 DNA reads TGTGCCAGCAGCCCCCCATGGGGGAACCAAGACAATGAGCAGTTCTTC. Drawing the rest from reference TRBV5-6 and TRBJ2-1, the complete variable domain is DAGVTQSPTHLIKTRGQQVTLRCSPKSGHDTVSWYQQALGQGPQFIFQYYEEEERQRGNFPDRFSGHQFPNYSSELNVNALLLGDSALYLCASSPPWGNQDNEQFFGPGTRLTVL.

The rearrangement joins TRBV9 to TRBJ1-4; D call uncertain. The CDR3 contains 15 residues. V was cut by 4 bases and J by 4 bases, with 14 bases left in between. Per germline, CDR1 SGDLS and CDR2 YYNGEE. In DNA form, the CDR3 reads TGTGCCAGCAGCCCCCGGGGAGAAGTTAATGAAAAACTGTTTTTT. Its protein is CASSPRGEVNEKLFF.

This chain uses TRBV30 with TRBJ2-5, with a possible D match to TRBD2 (5 bases). The germline CDR1 and CDR2 sequences are GTSNPN and SVGIG (reference sequence). Between the trimmed V and J ends, which lost 0 bases and 9 bases, there was a span of 14 bases. This CDR3 has 13 amino acids. CDR3: CAWSVLRVGAQYF. CDR3 bases: TGTGCCTGGAGTGTACTTAGGGTCGGGGCCCAGTACTTC.

The chain employs TRBV5-8 and TRBJ2-3, with D possibly being TRBD1 or TRBD2 (5 bases each). Germline CDR1 and CDR2: SGHTS and YDEGEE. This CDR3 is 16 amino acids long. V lost 2 bases to trimming and J lost 0 bases, with 13 bases between them. The CDR3 reads CASSFHEGISTDTQYF. The CDR3 DNA sequence: TGTGCCAGCAGCTTCCACGAGGGGATTAGCACAGATACGCAGTATTTT.

This chain links TRBV9 with TRBJ2-1, with D perhaps assigned TRBD1 or TRBD2 (5 bases each). This CDR3 contains 14 residues. Germline CDR1 and CDR2: SGDLS and YYNGEE. V was pared by 0 bases and J by 6 bases, with 10 bases between. The CDR3: CASSVVSGSNEQFF. The CDR3 nucleotides read TGTGCCAGCAGCGTAGTCTCAGGGAGCAATGAGCAGTTCTTC.

The chain uses TRBV11-2 and TRBJ1-1; the D is unclear. This CDR3 has 13 residues. With 2 bases removed from V and 7 bases from J, the gap between germline ends came to 11 bases. Per the germline V gene, CDR1 is SGHAT and CDR2 is FQNNGV. The CDR3 region has the DNA TGTGCCAGCAGCTTAAGGAGGATCGGTGAAGCTTTCTTT. Amino acid sequence: CASSLRRIGEAFF.

The genes are TRBV6-5 and TRBJ1-2; no clear D gene. Germline assignment: CDR1 MNHEY and CDR2 SVGAGI. The CDR3 totals 16 residues. V gave up 2 bases and J gave up 2 bases, with 15 bases separating them. CDR3 coding DNA: TGTGCCAGCAGTTACACCCTCCTTCAAACGAACTATGGCTACACCTTC. As protein: CASSYTLLQTNYGYTF.

The chain recombines TRBV11-3 with TRBJ2-7; 10 bases map to TRBD2. The CDR3 extends over 15 amino acids. Germline CDR1 reads SGHNT; CDR2 reads YENEEA. Unmatched junction bases numbered 5, after V lost 1 base and J lost 5 bases. CDR3: CASSLASGRFHEQYF. The CDR3 nucleotides are TGTGCCAGCAGCTTAGCTAGCGGGAGATTCCACGAGCAGTACTTC.

The chain has TRBV7-9 and TRBJ2-1; 13 bases are a match to TRBD2. Germline V gives CDR1 SEHNR, CDR2 FQNEAQ (reference sequence). The CDR3 totals 16 residues. V lost 5 bases, J lost 5 bases, and 6 bases stayed unmatched. CDR3 residues: CASSHRTSGSDNEQFF. Written as DNA, the CDR3 is TGTGCCAGCAGCCATAGGACTAGCGGGAGTGACAATGAGCAGTTCTTC.

The rearrangement uses TRBV5-1 and TRBJ1-4; 7 bases are a match to TRBD1. From germline, CDR1 is SGHRS and CDR2 YFSETQ. The CDR3 covers 17 residues. V was clipped by 1 base and J by 2 bases; unmatched bases: 8. The CDR3 DNA follows: TGCGCCAGCAGCTTGAACCGAGGGGGCCTCACTAATGAAAAACTGTTTTTT. It is translated as CASSLNRGGLTNEKLFF. The whole variable domain, remainder taken from reference TRBV5-1 and TRBJ1-4, is KAGVTQTPRYLIKTRGQQVTLSCSPISGHRSVSWYQQTPGQGLQFLFEYFSETQRNKGNFPGRFSGRQFSNSRSEMNVSTLELGDSALYLCASSLNRGGLTNEKLFFGSGTQLSVL.

This clone was counted a single time. The CDR3 DNA reads as TGCGCCAGCATACACCCAGGACAGGGGGCAACCGGGGAGCTGTTTTTT. Translated, it gives CASIHPGQGATGELFF. The rearrangement joins TRBV4-3 to TRBJ2-2; 11 nucleotides line up with TRBD1. V was pared by 7 bases and J by 5 bases, with 9 bases of the junction left unmatched. The CDR3 sequence is 16 residues long. Per the germline V gene, CDR1 is LGHNA and CDR2 is YSLEER.

The chain joins TRBV29-1 to TRBJ2-1; 14 bases line up with TRBD2. Trimming cost V 6 bases and J 7 bases; bases outside gene matches: 14. CDR1 and CDR2 (germline): SQVTM, ANQGSEA. The CDR3 has 17 residues. CDR3 nucleotides: TGCAGCGTCCCCGGGACTAGCGGGAGCTGGGCAAGGAATGAGCAGTTCTTC. Translating gives CSVPGTSGSWARNEQFF.

The chain couples TRBV6-5 to TRBJ1-5; D gene unclear. The V end was cut by 8 bases, the J end by 0 bases, with 11 bases between. The CDR3 runs 14 residues. Germline-derived CDR1 and CDR2 are MNHEY and SVGAGI. In nucleotides, the CDR3 is TGTGCCAGCGGTTCCGTTTATAGCAATCAGCCCCAGCATTTT. It yields the protein CASGSVYSNQPQHF.

This clone has a single count. This chain connects TRBV5-5 to TRBJ2-3; D not resolved. The CDR3 is 12 amino acids. Germline lookup yields CDR1 SGHKS and CDR2 YYEKEE (reference sequence). Deletions cut 0 bases from V and 6 bases from J, with 5 bases between. The chain's CDR3 is CASSLGLDTQYF. Written as DNA, the CDR3 is TGTGCCAGCAGCTTGGGGCTGGATACGCAGTATTTT.

The table lists this clone with a count of one. The CDR3 region has the DNA TGTGCCAGCAGGTTACAGGGAAGGGAGCTGTTTTTT. It codes for CASRLQGRELFF. V and J are TRBV28 and TRBJ2-2; a weak D match, TRBD1 (6 bases). Between the trimmed V and J ends, which lost 6 bases and 9 bases, there was a span of 11 bases. Germline V gene lookup returns CDR1 MDHEN and CDR2 SYDVKM. The CDR3 has 12 amino acids.